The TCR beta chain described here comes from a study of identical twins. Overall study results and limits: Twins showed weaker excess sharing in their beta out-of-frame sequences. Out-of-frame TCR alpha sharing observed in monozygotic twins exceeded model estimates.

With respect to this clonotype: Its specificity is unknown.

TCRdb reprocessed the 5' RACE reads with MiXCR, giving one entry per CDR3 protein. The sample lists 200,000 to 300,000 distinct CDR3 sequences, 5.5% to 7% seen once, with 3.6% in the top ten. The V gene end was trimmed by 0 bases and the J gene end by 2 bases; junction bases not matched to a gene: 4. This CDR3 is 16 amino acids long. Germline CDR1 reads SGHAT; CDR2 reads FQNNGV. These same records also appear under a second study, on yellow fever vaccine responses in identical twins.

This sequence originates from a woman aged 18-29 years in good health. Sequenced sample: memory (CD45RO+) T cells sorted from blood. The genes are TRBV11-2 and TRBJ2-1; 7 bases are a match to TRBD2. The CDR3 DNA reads TGTGCCAGCAGCTTAGACGCGACTAGCACCTACAATGAGCAGTTCTTC. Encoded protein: CASSLDATSTYNEQFF. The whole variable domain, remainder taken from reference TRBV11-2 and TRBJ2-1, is EAGVAQSPRYKIIEKRQSVAFWCNPISGHATLYWYQQILGQGPKLLIQFQNNGVVDDSQLPKDRFSAERLKGVDSTLKIQPAKLEDSAVYLCASSLDATSTYNEQFFGPGTRLTVL.